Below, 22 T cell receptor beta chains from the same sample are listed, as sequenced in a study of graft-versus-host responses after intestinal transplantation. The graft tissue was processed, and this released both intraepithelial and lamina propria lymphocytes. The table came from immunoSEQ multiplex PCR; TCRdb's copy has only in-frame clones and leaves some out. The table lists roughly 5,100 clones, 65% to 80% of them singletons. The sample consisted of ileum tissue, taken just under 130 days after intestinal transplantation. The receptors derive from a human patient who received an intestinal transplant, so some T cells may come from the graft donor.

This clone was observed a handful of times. CDR3 protein: CASSDSGGSNTGELFF. CDR3 nucleotide sequence: TGTGCCAGCAGTGACTCAGGGGGCTCGAACACCGGGGAGCTGTTTTTT. The chain has TRBV6-4 and TRBJ2-2; TRBD1 agrees at 7 bases. The CDR3 runs to 16 residues. Germline CDR1 reads MRHNA; CDR2 reads SNTAGT. With 0 bases clipped from V and 0 bases from J, the junction kept 1 base outside the gene matches.

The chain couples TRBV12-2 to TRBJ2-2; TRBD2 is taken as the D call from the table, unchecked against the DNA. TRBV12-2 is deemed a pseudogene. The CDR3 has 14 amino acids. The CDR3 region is CAIPEEGNTGELFF. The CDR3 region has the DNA TGTGCAATCCCTGAGGAGGGGAACACCGGGGAGCTGTTTTTT.

DNA of the CDR3: TGTGCCAGCAGCCTTGGGGTAGCGGGGGGGCGGTTAAATGAGCAGTTCTTC. Amino acids: CASSLGVAGGRLNEQFF. The chain combines TRBV11-1 with TRBJ2-1; 11 positions match TRBD2. The V gene end was trimmed by 5 bases and the J gene end by 7 bases; junction bases not matched to a gene: 13. CDR3 size: 17 residues. Germline V gene sequence: CDR1 SGHAT, CDR2 FQDESV (reference sequence).

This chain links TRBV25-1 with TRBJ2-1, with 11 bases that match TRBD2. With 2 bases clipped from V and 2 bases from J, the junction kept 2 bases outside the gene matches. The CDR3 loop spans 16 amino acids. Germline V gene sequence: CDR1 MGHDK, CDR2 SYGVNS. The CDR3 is CASSELAGGAYNEQFF. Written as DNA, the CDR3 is TGTGCCAGCAGTGAACTAGCGGGAGGCGCCTACAATGAGCAGTTCTTC.

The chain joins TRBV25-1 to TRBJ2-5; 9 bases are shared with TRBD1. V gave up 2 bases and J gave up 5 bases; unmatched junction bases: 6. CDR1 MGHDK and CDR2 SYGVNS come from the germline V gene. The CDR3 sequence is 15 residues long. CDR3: CASSEGEQGAETQYF. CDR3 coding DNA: TGTGCCAGCAGTGAAGGGGAACAGGGGGCTGAGACCCAGTACTTC. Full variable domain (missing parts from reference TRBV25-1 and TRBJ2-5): EADIYQTPRYLVIGTGKKITLECSQTMGHDKMYWYQQDPGMELHLIHYSYGVNSTEKGDLSSESTVSRIRTEHFPLTLESARPSHTSQYLCASSEGEQGAETQYFGPGTRLLVL.

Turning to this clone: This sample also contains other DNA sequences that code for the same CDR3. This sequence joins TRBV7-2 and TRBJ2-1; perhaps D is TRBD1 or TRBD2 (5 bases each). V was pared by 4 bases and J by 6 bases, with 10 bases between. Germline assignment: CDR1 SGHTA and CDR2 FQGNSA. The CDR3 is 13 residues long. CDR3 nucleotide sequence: TGTGCCAGCAGCTGGGGACCGGGCAATGAGCAGTTCTTC. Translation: CASSWGPGNEQFF.

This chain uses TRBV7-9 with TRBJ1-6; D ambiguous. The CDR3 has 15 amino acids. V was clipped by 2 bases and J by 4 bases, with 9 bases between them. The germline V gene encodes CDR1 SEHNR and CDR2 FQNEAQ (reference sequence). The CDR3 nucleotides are TGTGCCAGCAGCTTATATCGCGGATATAATTCACCCCTCCACTTT. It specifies CASSLYRGYNSPLHF.

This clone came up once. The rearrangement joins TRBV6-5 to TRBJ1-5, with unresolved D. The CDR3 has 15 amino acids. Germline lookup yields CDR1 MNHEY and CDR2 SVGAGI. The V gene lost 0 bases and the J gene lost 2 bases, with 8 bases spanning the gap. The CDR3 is CASSYSSGGNQPQHF. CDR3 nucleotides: TGTGCCAGCAGTTACTCTTCTGGGGGCAATCAGCCCCAGCATTTT.

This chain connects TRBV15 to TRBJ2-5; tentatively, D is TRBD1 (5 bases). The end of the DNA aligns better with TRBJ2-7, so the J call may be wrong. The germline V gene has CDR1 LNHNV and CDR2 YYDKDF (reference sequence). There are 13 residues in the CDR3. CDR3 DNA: TGTGCCACCAGCAGGACAGAAACCTACGAGCAGTACTTC. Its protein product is CATSRTETYEQYF.

The CDR3 bases are TGTGCCAGCAGCTTTGGGGCCTCAGACGAGCAGTACTTC. Its translation is CASSFGASDEQYF. The V gene is TRBV13, the J gene TRBJ2-7; D perhaps matches TRBD1 (5 bases). Germline CDR1 PRHDT, CDR2 FYEKMQ (reference sequence). V lost 3 bases to trimming and J lost 5 bases, with 11 bases between them. The CDR3 consists of 13 residues. Looking up the rest from reference TRBV13 and TRBJ2-7 gives the full variable domain: AAGVIQSPRHLIKEKRETATLKCYPIPRHDTVYWYQQGPGQDPQFLISFYEKMQSDKGSIPDRFSAQQFSDYHSELNMSSLELGDSALYFCASSFGASDEQYFGPGTRLTVT.

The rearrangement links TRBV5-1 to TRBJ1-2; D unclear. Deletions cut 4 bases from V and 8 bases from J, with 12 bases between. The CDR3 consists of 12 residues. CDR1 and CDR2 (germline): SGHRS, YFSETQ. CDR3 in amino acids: CASSPRMRGYTF. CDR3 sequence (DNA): TGCGCCAGCAGCCCCCGGATGAGGGGCTACACCTTC.

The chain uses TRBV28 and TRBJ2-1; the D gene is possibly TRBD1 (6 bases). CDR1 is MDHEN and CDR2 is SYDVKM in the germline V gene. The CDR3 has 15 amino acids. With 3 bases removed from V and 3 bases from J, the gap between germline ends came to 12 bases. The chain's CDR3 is CASSFGTNLYNEQFF. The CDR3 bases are TGTGCCAGCAGTTTTGGGACAAACCTCTACAATGAGCAGTTCTTC.

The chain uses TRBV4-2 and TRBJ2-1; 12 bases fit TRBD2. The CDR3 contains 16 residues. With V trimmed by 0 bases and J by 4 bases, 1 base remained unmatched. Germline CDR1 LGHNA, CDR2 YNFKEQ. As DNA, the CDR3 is TGTGCCAGCAGCCAAGATGGGACTAGCGGGTACAATGAGCAGTTCTTC. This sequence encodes CASSQDGTSGYNEQFF.

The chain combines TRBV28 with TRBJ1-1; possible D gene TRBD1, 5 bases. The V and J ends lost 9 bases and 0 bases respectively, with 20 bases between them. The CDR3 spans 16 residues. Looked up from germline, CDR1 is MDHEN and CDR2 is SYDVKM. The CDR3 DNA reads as TGTGCCAGTTCTTTCGGGGCGCGGGATATGAACACTGAAGCTTTCTTT. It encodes CASSFGARDMNTEAFF.

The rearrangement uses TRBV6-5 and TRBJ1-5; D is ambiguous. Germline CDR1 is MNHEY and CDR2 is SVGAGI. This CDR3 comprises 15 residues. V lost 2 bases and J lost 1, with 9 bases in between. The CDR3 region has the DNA TGTGCCAGCAGTTACCTGTGGCAGAGCAATCAGCCCCAGCATTTT. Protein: CASSYLWQSNQPQHF.

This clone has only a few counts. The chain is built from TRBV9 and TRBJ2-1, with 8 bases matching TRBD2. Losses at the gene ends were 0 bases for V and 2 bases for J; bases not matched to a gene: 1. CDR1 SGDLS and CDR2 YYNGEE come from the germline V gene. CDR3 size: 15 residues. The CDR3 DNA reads TGTGCCAGCAGCGTAGGTAGCGGGACCTACAATGAGCAGTTCTTC. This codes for CASSVGSGTYNEQFF.

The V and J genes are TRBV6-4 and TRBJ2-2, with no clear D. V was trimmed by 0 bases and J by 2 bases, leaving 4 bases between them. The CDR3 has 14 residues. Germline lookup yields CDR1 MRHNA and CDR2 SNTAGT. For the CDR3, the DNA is TGTGCCAGCAGTGACTCAGGAAACACCGGGGAGCTGTTTTTT. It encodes CASSDSGNTGELFF.

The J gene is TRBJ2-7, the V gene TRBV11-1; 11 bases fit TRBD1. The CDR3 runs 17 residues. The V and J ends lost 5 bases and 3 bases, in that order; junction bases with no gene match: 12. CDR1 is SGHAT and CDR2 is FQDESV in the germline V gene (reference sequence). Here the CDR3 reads CASSGDPRDRGIYEQYF. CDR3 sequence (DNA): TGTGCCAGCAGCGGCGACCCCCGGGACAGGGGGATCTACGAGCAGTACTTC.

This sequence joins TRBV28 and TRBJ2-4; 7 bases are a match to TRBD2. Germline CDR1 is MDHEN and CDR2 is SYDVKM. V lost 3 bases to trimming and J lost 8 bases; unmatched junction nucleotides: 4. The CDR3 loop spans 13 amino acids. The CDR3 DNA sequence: TGTGCCAGCAGTTTGAGCGGGACGGACATTCAGTACTTC. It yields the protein CASSLSGTDIQYF.

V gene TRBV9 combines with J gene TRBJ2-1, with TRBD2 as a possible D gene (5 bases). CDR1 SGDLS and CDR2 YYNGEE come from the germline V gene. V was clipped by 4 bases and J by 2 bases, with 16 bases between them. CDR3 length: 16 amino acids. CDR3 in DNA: TGTGCCAGCAGCTCCAGTGGGCGGGCAGCCTACAATGAGCAGTTCTTC. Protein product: CASSSSGRAAYNEQFF.

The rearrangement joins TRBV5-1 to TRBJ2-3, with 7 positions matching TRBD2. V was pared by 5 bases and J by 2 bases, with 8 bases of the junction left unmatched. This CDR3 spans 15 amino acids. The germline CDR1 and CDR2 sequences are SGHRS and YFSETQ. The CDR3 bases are TGCGCCAGCAGGGGAGGGGTATATTCCACAGATACGCAGTATTTT. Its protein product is CASRGGVYSTDTQYF. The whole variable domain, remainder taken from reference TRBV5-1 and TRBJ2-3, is KAGVTQTPRYLIKTRGQQVTLSCSPISGHRSVSWYQQTPGQGLQFLFEYFSETQRNKGNFPGRFSGRQFSNSRSEMNVSTLELGDSALYLCASRGGVYSTDTQYFGPGTRLTVL.

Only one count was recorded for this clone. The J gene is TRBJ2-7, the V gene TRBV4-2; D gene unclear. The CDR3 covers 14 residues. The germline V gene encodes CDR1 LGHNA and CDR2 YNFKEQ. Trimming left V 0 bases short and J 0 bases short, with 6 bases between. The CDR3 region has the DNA TGTGCCAGCAGCCAAGAGGCTAGCTCCTACGAGCAGTACTTC. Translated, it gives CASSQEASSYEQYF.